This note documents a single T cell receptor (beta chain) sequence. It has no known antigen specificity. There are no base qualities to consult, and no much larger clone falls within one base. TCRbeta CDR3 regions were amplified from genomic DNA by means of the immunoSEQ Assay, a bias-controlled multiplex PCR. Per the original workflow: Nucleated cell counts per sample were estimated from amplification of reference gene primers within the assay. To quantify the absolute abundance of each unique TCRbeta CDR3 rearrangement, sequence reads were collapsed and filtered. For each sample, productive Simpson clonality was calculated by taking the square root of Simpson's diversity index across productive rearrangements. TCRdb limited this immuneACCESS table to in-frame rearrangements with V and J called. A share of clones is missing; checked studies link under half to unresolved V genes, and the rest is unexplained. The V and J calls and the clone size are those of that table, but D and trimming were determined from the DNA. In all, the sample holds approximately 120,000 clones, and 85% to 90% of those were seen once. The biggest ten clones account for just over 6.5% of the sample.

Germline trimming amounts to 7 bases on V and 1 base on J, with 7 as the count of junction bases outside the gene matches. From the germline V gene, CDR1 is SNHLY and CDR2 is FYNNEI. The CDR3 sequence holds 14 residues, the cysteine and phenylalanine included. Only the CDR3 DNA stays, 42 bases, in frame from base 1. Each collaborating institution followed its own protocols to collect whole blood in K2EDTA tubes. For TCRbeta analysis, collaborator samples were shipped as frozen whole blood, as isolated PBMCs, or as DNA extracted from either sample type. The entry originates in a study of blood T cell repertoires in COVID-19 (dated by TCRdb to the early 2020s). Turning to the overall study: The collaborator samples originated in the United States, Italy and Spain and spanned the acute and convalescent phases of COVID-19. A de-identified subject ID, COVID-19 status, age in years and sex were almost always included in the sample metadata. The dataset comprised deeply sampled blood TCRbeta repertoires from subjects exposed to, actively infected with, or recovered from COVID-19. Where HLA class I and class II types were available, the types were taken from metadata supplied by the sample provider, not from assay-based typing. The repertoires were released in a freely available public database meant as a resource for research on the immune response to SARS-CoV-2. The samples were drawn from two sources: the first 160 participants of the ongoing ImmuneRACE study, and 950 to 1,500 subjects contributed by 6 global collaborators. The prospective study material was composed of cDNA or gDNA derived from T cells, B-cell-depleted T cells, or PBMCs. What the work shows at the level of the full study, not this receptor alone: Clinical and demographic metadata were provided uncurated, with the amount varying by source and participant.

This sequence uses TRBV2 and TRBJ2-7, and TRBD2 aligns with 7 junction nucleotides. The source material was peripheral blood. This TCR was recovered from a man older than 75 with active or convalescent COVID-19. The CDR3: CASKVEGGSYEQYF. The sequence in DNA is TGTGCCAGCAAGGTAGAGGGAGGGTCCTACGAGCAGTACTTC.